What follows are 15 T cell receptor beta chains derived from one specimen sequenced in a study of T cell responses to AZD1222 COVID-19 vaccine (dated by TCRdb to the early 2020s). The library was built by means of the immunoSEQ multiplex PCR assay. Entries here come from immuneACCESS through TCRdb and include only in-frame sequences with V and J called. Some clones fail to appear in such tables; in the studies checked, an unresolved V gene covers under half of the shortfall, and the cause of the remainder is unknown. The sample yields 85,000 to 90,000 clones; about 90% were counted once. Jointly, the top ten make up 4% to 6% of the sample. The meaning of the sample's time point label: baseline before first vaccination. The sample's treatment or condition label, in plain terms: meningococcal conjugate vaccine given as trial control. Sequenced here: peripheral blood, sampled on day 0 of MenACWY control vaccination. These receptor sequences come from an adult in good health.

This clone has only one observation. This chain uses TRBV24-1 with TRBJ2-5; D remains unclear. The ends were cut back, 5 bases at V and 0 bases at J, with 15 bases in the middle. Germline CDR1 reads KGHDR; CDR2 reads SFDVKD. This CDR3 region has 16 residues. CDR3 amino acids: CATSGAGNQYQETQYF. CDR3 coding DNA: TGTGCCACCAGTGGCGCAGGAAACCAGTACCAAGAGACCCAGTACTTC.

The V call is TRBV28, the J call TRBJ2-7; 7 bases are shared with TRBD1. Unmatched junction bases numbered 8, after V lost 4 bases and J lost 2 bases. The CDR3 is made up of 15 amino acids. The germline V gene has CDR1 MDHEN and CDR2 SYDVKM. The CDR3 sequence: CASSSAGTATYEQYF. As DNA, the CDR3 is TGTGCCAGCAGTTCTGCCGGGACAGCTACCTACGAGCAGTACTTC.

The chain carries TRBV28 and TRBJ1-1; D remains unclear. Germline-derived CDR1 and CDR2 are MDHEN and SYDVKM. Between the trimmed V and J ends, which lost 5 bases and 6 bases, there was a span of 7 bases. The CDR3 sequence is 11 residues long. The CDR3 sequence is CASSAGSEAFF. The CDR3 coding sequence is TGTGCCAGCAGTGCGGGATCTGAAGCTTTCTTT.

V gene TRBV6-5 combines with J gene TRBJ1-1; D is uncertain. The CDR3 extends over 13 amino acids. Trimming removed 4 bases at V and 4 bases at J, with 10 bases between. CDR1 is MNHEY, CDR2 SVGAGI, per germline. The CDR3 is CASSSVRTTEAFF. The CDR3 nucleotides read TGTGCCAGCAGTTCCGTCCGGACCACTGAAGCTTTCTTT.

The CDR3 region has the DNA TGTGCCACCAGCAGAGAGGGGCAGGGCTCTAACTATGGCTACACCTTC. It translates to CATSREGQGSNYGYTF. The chain recombines TRBV15 with TRBJ1-2; weak D call: TRBD1 (5 bases). The CDR3 has 16 amino acids. The germline V gene encodes CDR1 LNHNV and CDR2 YYDKDF (reference sequence). Trimming took 0 bases from V and 0 from J, leaving 11 bases between them.

The rearrangement joins TRBV6-6 to TRBJ2-7; D gene unclear. CDR3 size: 12 residues. The V gene lost 5 bases and the J gene lost 5 bases, with 10 bases spanning the gap. CDR1 is MNHNY and CDR2 is SVGAGI in the germline V gene (reference sequence). The CDR3 DNA reads TGTGCCAGCAGTAGTTCTTCCGACGAGCAGTACTTC. Residues: CASSSSSDEQYF.

This rearrangement joins TRBV7-3 to TRBJ1-1; a weak D match, TRBD1 (5 bases). CDR1 and CDR2 (germline): SGHTA, FQGTGA. The CDR3 sequence is 14 residues long. Trimming left V 4 bases short and J 5 bases short, with 14 bases between. Here the CDR3 DNA reads TGTGCCAGCAGCTCCCACGAAGGGGTTACTGAAGCTTTCTTT. Amino acid sequence: CASSSHEGVTEAFF.

The chain is built from TRBV28 and TRBJ2-5; D unresolved. This CDR3 spans 11 amino acids. CDR1 is MDHEN, CDR2 SYDVKM, per germline. V was cut by 3 bases and J by 4 bases, with 3 bases left in between. The CDR3 is CASSFLETQYF. DNA of the CDR3: TGTGCCAGCAGTTTTCTAGAGACCCAGTACTTC.

The CDR3 sequence: CASSLRQGVGARKFYEQYF. The DNA for the CDR3 is TGCGCCAGCAGCTTAAGACAGGGGGTGGGAGCGCGGAAATTCTACGAGCAGTACTTC. The J gene is TRBJ2-7, the V gene TRBV5-1, with 9 bases that match TRBD1. Germline V gene data show CDR1 as SGHRS and CDR2 as YFSETQ. There are 19 residues in the CDR3. Unmatched junction bases numbered 18, after V lost 2 bases and J lost 3 bases. Variable domain in full (rest from reference TRBV5-1 and TRBJ2-7): KAGVTQTPRYLIKTRGQQVTLSCSPISGHRSVSWYQQTPGQGLQFLFEYFSETQRNKGNFPGRFSGRQFSNSRSEMNVSTLELGDSALYLCASSLRQGVGARKFYEQYFGPGTRLTVT.

This clone occurred a few times. The genes are TRBV27 and TRBJ1-2; 7 bases are shared with TRBD1. This CDR3 is built from 13 residues. Germline CDR1 reads MNHEY; CDR2 reads SMNVEV (reference sequence). V trimming: 5 bases; J trimming: 4 bases; junction bases outside the gene matches: 4. In DNA, the CDR3 is TGTGCCAGCAGTCGGGACAGCTCCTATGGCTACACCTTC. It codes for CASSRDSSYGYTF.

This chain joins TRBV7-2 and TRBJ2-7, with 11 bases fitting TRBD2. CDR1 SGHTA and CDR2 FQGNSA come from the germline V gene. The CDR3 consists of 15 residues. V lost 0 bases and J lost 4; bases outside the gene matches: 2. Here the CDR3 reads CASSLAGTSGYEQYF. CDR3 sequence (DNA): TGTGCCAGCAGCTTAGCGGGGACTAGCGGTTACGAGCAGTACTTC.

J is TRBJ1-4 and V is TRBV28; D unclear. This CDR3 contains 11 residues. The germline V gene encodes CDR1 MDHEN and CDR2 SYDVKM. Trimming pared 6 bases from V and 10 bases from J, leaving 9 bases between. The CDR3: CASRSEGKLFF. The CDR3 region has the DNA TGTGCCAGCAGGTCAGAGGGAAAACTGTTTTTT.

The count of this clone is one. This chain connects TRBV2 to TRBJ2-3; 8 nucleotides match TRBD2. Trimming removed 8 bases from V and 3 bases from J; junction bases left unmatched: 10. This CDR3 has 15 residues. Germline V lookup: CDR1 SNHLY, CDR2 FYNNEI. The CDR3 loop reads CASRRSGGGTDTQYF. In DNA form, the CDR3 reads TGTGCCAGCCGCCGGAGCGGGGGAGGAACAGATACGCAGTATTTT.

The chain joins TRBV5-1 to TRBJ2-7; 13 bases align to TRBD2. This CDR3 has 15 amino acids. Germline V gives CDR1 SGHRS, CDR2 YFSETQ. V dropped 4 bases and J dropped 6; count of bases not matched to a gene: 7. The DNA of the CDR3 is TGCGCCAGCAGCACCGGACTAGCGGGAGTCGGCGAGCAGTACTTC. Its protein is CASSTGLAGVGEQYF.

The chain couples TRBV19 to TRBJ1-5, with 7 nucleotides matching TRBD1. This CDR3 is built from 16 residues. Looked up from germline, CDR1 is LNHDA and CDR2 is SQIVND (reference sequence). V trimming: 7 bases; J trimming: 1 base; junction bases outside the gene matches: 10. In DNA form, the CDR3 reads TGTGCCAGTAAGTTGGCGGGGACAGCCAGCAATCAGCCCCAGCATTTT. Amino acid sequence: CASKLAGTASNQPQHF. The variable domain in full, with the rest retrieved from reference TRBV19 and TRBJ1-5, is DGGITQSPKYLFRKEGQNVTLSCEQNLNHDAMYWYRQDPGQGLRLIYYSQIVNDFQKGDIAEGYSVSREKKESFPLTVTSAQKNPTAFYLCASKLAGTASNQPQHFGDGTRLSIL.